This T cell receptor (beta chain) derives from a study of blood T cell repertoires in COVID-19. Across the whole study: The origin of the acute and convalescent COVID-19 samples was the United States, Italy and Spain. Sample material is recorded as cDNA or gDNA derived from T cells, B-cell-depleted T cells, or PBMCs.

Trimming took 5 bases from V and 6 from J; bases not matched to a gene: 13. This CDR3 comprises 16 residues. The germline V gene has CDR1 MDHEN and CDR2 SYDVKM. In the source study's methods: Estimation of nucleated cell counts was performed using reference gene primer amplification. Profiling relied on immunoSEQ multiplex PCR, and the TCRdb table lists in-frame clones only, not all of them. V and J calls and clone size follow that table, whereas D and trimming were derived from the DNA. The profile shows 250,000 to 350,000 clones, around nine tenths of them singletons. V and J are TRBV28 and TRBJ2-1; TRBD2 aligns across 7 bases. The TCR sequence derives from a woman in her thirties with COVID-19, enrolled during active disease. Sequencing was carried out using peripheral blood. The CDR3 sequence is CASSPTWGRVSNEQFF. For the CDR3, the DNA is TGTGCCAGCAGTCCGACATGGGGGAGGGTTAGCAATGAGCAGTTCTTC.